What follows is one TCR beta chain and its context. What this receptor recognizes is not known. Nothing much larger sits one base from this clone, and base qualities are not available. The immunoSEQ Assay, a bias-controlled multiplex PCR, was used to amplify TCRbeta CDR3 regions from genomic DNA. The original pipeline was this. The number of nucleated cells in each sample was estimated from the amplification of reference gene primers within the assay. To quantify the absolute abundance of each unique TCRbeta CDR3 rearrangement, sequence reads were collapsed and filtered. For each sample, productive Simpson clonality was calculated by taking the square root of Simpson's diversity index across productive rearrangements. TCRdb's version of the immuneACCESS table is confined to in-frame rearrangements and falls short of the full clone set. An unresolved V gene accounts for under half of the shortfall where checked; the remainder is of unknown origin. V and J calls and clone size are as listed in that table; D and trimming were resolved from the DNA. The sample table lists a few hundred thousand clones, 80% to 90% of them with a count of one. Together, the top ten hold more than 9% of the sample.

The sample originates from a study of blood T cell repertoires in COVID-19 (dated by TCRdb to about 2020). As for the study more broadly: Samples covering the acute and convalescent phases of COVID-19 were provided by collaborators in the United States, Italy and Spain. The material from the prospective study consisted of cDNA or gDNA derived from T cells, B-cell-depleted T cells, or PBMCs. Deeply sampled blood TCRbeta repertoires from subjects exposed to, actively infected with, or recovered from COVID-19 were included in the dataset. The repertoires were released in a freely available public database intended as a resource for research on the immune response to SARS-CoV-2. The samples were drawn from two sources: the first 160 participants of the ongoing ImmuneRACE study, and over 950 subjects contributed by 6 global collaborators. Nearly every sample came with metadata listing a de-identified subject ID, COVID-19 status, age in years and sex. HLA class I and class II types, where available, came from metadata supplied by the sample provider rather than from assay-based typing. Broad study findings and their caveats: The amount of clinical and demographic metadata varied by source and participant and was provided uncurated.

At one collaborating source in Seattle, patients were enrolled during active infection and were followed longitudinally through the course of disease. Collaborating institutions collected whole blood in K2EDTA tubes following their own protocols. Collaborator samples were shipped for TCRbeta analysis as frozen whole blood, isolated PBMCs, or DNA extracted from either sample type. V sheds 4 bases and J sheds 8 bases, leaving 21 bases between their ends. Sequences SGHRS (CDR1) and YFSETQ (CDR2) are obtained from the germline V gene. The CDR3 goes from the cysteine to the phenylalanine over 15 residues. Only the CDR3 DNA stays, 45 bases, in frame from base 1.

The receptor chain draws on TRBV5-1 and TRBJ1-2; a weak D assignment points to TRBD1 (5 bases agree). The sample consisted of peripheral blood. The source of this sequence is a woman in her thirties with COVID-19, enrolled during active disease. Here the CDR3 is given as CASSQSGVKAEGYTF. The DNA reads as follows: TGCGCCAGCAGCCAGTCGGGGGTAAAGGCGGAAGGCTACACCTTC.